The sequence of this TCR beta chain was determined in a study of cytomegalovirus exposure and HLA in healthy donors. In the study overall: A prior analysis found about 120 million unique TCR beta sequences from around 180 million T cells.

About this clone itself: Its specificity is unknown.

Points from the study as a whole: Sequencing likely generated an artifact that appeared as a cluster of highly shared sequence variants. Rarity held for most TCR sequences, but there were some public TCRs that occurred in many donors.

V shed 4 bases and J 2 bases; nucleotides not matched to a gene: 2. Looked up from germline, CDR1 is SGHNT and CDR2 is YENEEA. The CDR3 spans 15 residues. The PCR used 60 Vbeta and 13 Jbeta primers. Clones were sequenced by immunoSEQ multiplex PCR, and TCRdb holds only the in-frame ones, with some missing. The sample lists about 200,000 clones; roughly 85% were seen once. The TCR comes from a man between 18 and 29 years old in good health and CMV-seronegative. This sequence joins TRBV11-3 and TRBJ2-7; 13 bases are a match to TRBD2. Sequencing was carried out using PBMCs. The CDR3 bases are TGTGCCAGCAGCTCGACTAGCGGGGGGCCCTACGAGCAGTACTTC. Its protein is CASSSTSGGPYEQYF. The full variable domain, rest sourced from reference TRBV11-3 and TRBJ2-7, is EAGVVQSPRYKIIEKKQPVAFWCNPISGHNTLYWYLQNLGQGPELLIRYENEEAVDDSQLPKDRFSAERLKGVDSTLKIQPAELGDSAVYLCASSSTSGGPYEQYFGPGTRLTVT.